The 30 T cell receptor beta chains reported below all come from one sample, sequenced in a study of CD8+ T cells in alopecia areata. Once RNA had been extracted, it was reverse transcribed into cDNA to act as the sequencing template. Assay used: immunoSEQ multiplex PCR; TCRdb lists only in-frame clones, some missing. The table shows about 140,000 clones, with around half occurring only once. Treatment denoted: oral pan-JAK inhibitor, 5-10 mg twice daily. Sequenced here: CD8+ T cells sorted from blood, sampled at week 4, from a patient treated with tofacitinib. The receptors derive from a human donor with alopecia areata.

The CDR3 region is CASSSRRLSGNTIYF. In DNA, the CDR3 is TGTGCCAGCAGCTCCCGACGGCTCTCTGGAAACACCATATATTTT. This sequence joins TRBV5-8 and TRBJ1-3; D gene ambiguous. Trimming pared 3 bases from V and 0 bases from J, leaving 10 bases between. The length of the CDR3 is 15 residues. Per the germline V gene, CDR1 is SGHTS and CDR2 is YDEGEE.

This clone came up a few times. CDR3 sequence reads: CASSVVGHTTQETQYF. The CDR3, as DNA: TGTGCCAGCAGCGTAGTGGGACACACGACCCAAGAGACCCAGTACTTC. V is TRBV9 and J is TRBJ2-5; perhaps TRBD1 as D (6 bases). The CDR3 totals 16 residues. Germline values: CDR1 SGDLS, CDR2 YYNGEE. Between the trimmed V and J ends, which lost 0 bases and 1 base, there was a span of 13 bases.

The chain employs TRBV9 and TRBJ2-1, with D unresolved. Looked up from germline, CDR1 is SGDLS and CDR2 is YYNGEE. Trimming pared 0 bases from V and 11 bases from J, leaving 9 bases between. The CDR3 runs to 12 residues. CDR3 amino acids: CASSVAPSQQFF. CDR3 sequence (DNA): TGTGCCAGCAGCGTAGCTCCCAGTCAGCAGTTCTTC.

The chain links TRBV6-1 to TRBJ1-4; unclear D gene. The CDR3 loop spans 14 amino acids. Per the germline V gene, CDR1 is MNHNS and CDR2 is SASEGT. Trimming removed 3 bases from V and 0 bases from J, with 5 bases in between. The CDR3 nucleotides are TGTGCCAGCAGTGACCTTGCAACTAATGAAAAACTGTTTTTT. Protein product: CASSDLATNEKLFF.

This chain uses TRBV4-1 with TRBJ1-2; no definite D call. The germline V gene encodes CDR1 MGHRA and CDR2 YSYEKL. This CDR3 is built from 14 residues. V lost 3 bases, J lost 2 bases, and 10 bases lay in between. CDR3 residues: CASSHMTGNYGYTF. The CDR3 DNA reads as TGCGCCAGCAGCCACATGACGGGGAACTATGGCTACACCTTC.

This chain uses TRBV7-9 with TRBJ2-7, with D perhaps matching TRBD1 or TRBD2 (5 bases each). In germline, CDR1 is SEHNR, CDR2 FQNEAQ (reference sequence). Trimming took 0 bases from V and 2 from J, leaving 8 bases between them. The CDR3 runs 14 residues. CDR3 amino acids: CASSLAGTAYEQYF. CDR3 nucleotides: TGTGCCAGCAGCTTAGCCGGGACGGCCTACGAGCAGTACTTC.

This chain connects TRBV6-5 to TRBJ1-1; D perhaps matches TRBD1 (5 bases). The CDR3 runs to 13 residues. The V gene's germline CDR1 is MNHEY and CDR2 SVGAGI. V was trimmed by 6 bases and J by 5 bases, leaving 13 bases between them. CDR3 loop: CASRPQGATEAFF. The CDR3 nucleotides read TGTGCCAGCAGACCCCAGGGTGCTACTGAAGCTTTCTTT.

The V gene is TRBV30, the J gene TRBJ2-7, with D perhaps TRBD1 (7 bases). Trimming removed 5 bases from V and 6 bases from J, with 14 bases in between. This CDR3 region has 12 residues. Germline V CDR1 and CDR2: GTSNPN, SVGIG (reference sequence). CDR3 residues: CAWGAGGTEQYF. The CDR3 nucleotides read TGTGCCTGGGGCGCAGGGGGGACCGAGCAGTACTTC.

The gene calls are TRBV4-1 and TRBJ2-1; maybe TRBD2 (6 bases). Germline loops: CDR1 MGHRA, CDR2 YSYEKL. V lost 4 bases and J lost 5, with 15 bases in between. The CDR3 consists of 15 residues. The chain's CDR3 is CASSRHPGGDNEQFF. CDR3 sequence (DNA): TGCGCCAGCAGCCGCCATCCCGGGGGAGACAATGAGCAGTTCTTC.

This clone was counted once. This chain connects TRBV13 to TRBJ2-5; 7 bases line up with TRBD1. Per the germline V gene, CDR1 is PRHDT and CDR2 is FYEKMQ (reference sequence). The V and J ends lost 4 bases and 2 bases, in that order; junction bases with no gene match: 7. The CDR3 loop spans 15 amino acids. The CDR3 bases are TGTGCCAGCAGCTCGGTAGGGACAGCACAAGAGACCCAGTACTTC. Protein product: CASSSVGTAQETQYF.

This sequence joins TRBV6-6 and TRBJ2-7; D remains ambiguous. The CDR3 totals 13 residues. V lost 0 bases, J lost 3 bases, and 6 bases lay in between. CDR1 is MNHNY, CDR2 SVGAGI, per germline (reference sequence). The CDR3 DNA reads TGTGCCAGCAGTTACTCAGAGGACTACGAGCAGTACTTC. Its protein product is CASSYSEDYEQYF.

The V gene is TRBV29-1, the J gene TRBJ2-1; 7 nucleotides agree with TRBD1. The CDR3 spans 15 residues. In germline, CDR1 is SQVTM, CDR2 ANQGSEA. V shed 1 base and J 5 bases; nucleotides not matched to a gene: 8. The CDR3 DNA sequence: TGCAGCGTTGAAGTGCGACCACAGGGGAACAATGAGCAGTTCTTC. It codes for CSVEVRPQGNNEQFF.

The V gene is TRBV6-4, the J gene TRBJ2-3; 7 bases are shared with TRBD1. Germline CDR1 MRHNA, CDR2 SNTAGT. V was clipped by 5 bases and J by 6 bases; unmatched bases: 11. CDR3 length equals 15 residues. Here the CDR3 DNA reads TGTGCCAGCAGTCCGCGGACAGGCAGGGGGGATACGCAGTATTTT. It codes for CASSPRTGRGDTQYF.

J is TRBJ1-5 and V is TRBV15; 7 bases map to TRBD1. The trim removed 1 base at V and 8 bases at J, leaving 5 bases unmatched. This CDR3 has 14 amino acids. CDR1 LNHNV and CDR2 YYDKDF come from the germline V gene (reference sequence). The CDR3, as DNA: TGTGCCACCAGCAGAGGCAGGGGGATAGAGCCCCAGCATTTT. Protein sequence: CATSRGRGIEPQHF.

The chain joins TRBV6-5 to TRBJ1-6; 8 nucleotides match TRBD1. The V and J ends lost 4 bases and 9 bases, in that order; junction bases with no gene match: 5. Germline values: CDR1 MNHEY, CDR2 SVGAGI. The CDR3 is 14 residues long. CDR3 nucleotide sequence: TGTGCCAGCAGTTCCGGACAGGGCGGTTCACCCCTCCACTTT. Protein: CASSSGQGGSPLHF.

The V call is TRBV5-6, the J call TRBJ1-5; TRBD1 might be the D (6 bases). V lost 4 bases and J 5 bases, leaving 16 bases between the germline ends. CDR3 size: 15 residues. Germline loops: CDR1 SGHDT, CDR2 YYEEEE. The CDR3 DNA follows: TGTGCCAGCAGCCAAGAAGGACAGAGCGATCAGCCCCAGCATTTT. It encodes CASSQEGQSDQPQHF.

This chain links TRBV27 with TRBJ2-3; 7 bases match TRBD1. Looked up from germline, CDR1 is MNHEY and CDR2 is SMNVEV (reference sequence). CDR3 size: 14 residues. With V trimmed by 8 bases and J by 0 bases, 5 bases remained unmatched. Written as DNA, the CDR3 is TGTGCCAGCTGTGACAGGGCAAGCACAGATACGCAGTATTTT. Protein product: CASCDRASTDTQYF.

This clone has a handful of counts. The chain is built from TRBV29-1 and TRBJ2-3; 9 bases line up with TRBD1. The CDR3 is 17 residues long. Germline CDR1 reads SQVTM; CDR2 reads ANQGSEA. Trimming took 0 bases from V and 1 from J; bases not matched to a gene: 8. CDR3 DNA: TGCAGCGTTGAAGATACGGACAGGGGTGCAGGCACAGATACGCAGTATTTT. The encoded protein is CSVEDTDRGAGTDTQYF.

V is TRBV29-1 and J is TRBJ2-3; tentative D call: TRBD1 (5 bases). Germline assignment: CDR1 SQVTM and CDR2 ANQGSEA. V shed 4 bases and J shed 9 bases, with 17 bases lying between them. The CDR3 is 13 amino acids. Here the CDR3 reads CSVVTDRPDTQYF. The DNA for the CDR3 is TGCAGCGTTGTAACAGACAGACCCGACACGCAGTATTTT.

The chain combines TRBV15 with TRBJ2-7; TRBD2 is a possible D gene (6 bases). Trimming left V 6 bases short and J 3 bases short, with 15 bases between. CDR1 is LNHNV, CDR2 YYDKDF, per germline (reference sequence). The CDR3 has 14 residues. The CDR3 here is CATSPVSGDYEQYF. The CDR3 DNA is TGTGCCACCAGTCCAGTGTCGGGGGACTACGAGCAGTACTTC.

The genes are TRBV6-6 and TRBJ2-1; D is unclear. From germline, CDR1 is MNHNY and CDR2 SVGAGI (reference sequence). V was pared by 0 bases and J by 6 bases, with 6 bases between. The CDR3 is 13 amino acids. As DNA, the CDR3 is TGTGCCAGCAGTTACTCGACCTTCAATGAGCAGTTCTTC. It translates to CASSYSTFNEQFF.

This clone was found a few times. This chain connects TRBV7-9 to TRBJ2-5, with D tentatively TRBD1 (5 bases). The CDR3 has 12 amino acids. V was cut by 6 bases and J by 2 bases, with 7 bases left in between. The germline gives CDR1 SEHNR, CDR2 FQNEAQ (reference sequence). CDR3: CASSDRQETQYF. The CDR3 coding sequence is TGTGCCAGCAGTGACAGACAAGAGACCCAGTACTTC.

The chain combines TRBV27 with TRBJ1-4, with D uncertain. Trimming shortened V by 5 bases and J by 8 bases, and 18 bases separated the two germline ends. CDR1 MNHEY and CDR2 SMNVEV come from the germline V gene (reference sequence). The CDR3 totals 15 residues. The CDR3 sequence: CASSKDGIDGEKLFF. For the CDR3, the DNA is TGTGCCAGCAGTAAAGACGGGATCGACGGAGAAAAACTGTTTTTT.

The chain carries TRBV13 and TRBJ2-1; D uncertain. The CDR3 is 15 amino acids. The V gene's germline CDR1 is PRHDT and CDR2 FYEKMQ (reference sequence). Trimming removed 0 bases at V and 7 bases at J, with 13 bases between. The CDR3 region has the DNA TGTGCCAGCAGCTTAGGCATTGGTCTGGGGAATGAGCAGTTCTTC. It is translated as CASSLGIGLGNEQFF.

This chain joins TRBV7-9 and TRBJ2-5; D may correspond to TRBD1 or TRBD2 (5 bases each). This CDR3 spans 15 amino acids. CDR1 is SEHNR, CDR2 FQNEAQ, per germline (reference sequence). V was trimmed by 1 base and J by 1 base, leaving 10 bases between them. DNA of the CDR3: TGTGCCAGCAGCTTAGAGGGACCCTTCCAAGAGACCCAGTACTTC. This translates into CASSLEGPFQETQYF.

The chain has TRBV4-3 and TRBJ2-1; no clear D. This CDR3 comprises 16 residues. The V end was cut by 3 bases, the J end by 5 bases, with 17 bases between. Germline lookup yields CDR1 LGHNA and CDR2 YSLEER. The CDR3 DNA reads TGCGCCAGCAGCCAGGCACCTGTACAGCTCCACAATGAGCAGTTCTTC. Protein: CASSQAPVQLHNEQFF.

The table lists this clone with a few counts. The sample has other DNA sequences that encode this CDR3 too. This sequence joins TRBV5-6 and TRBJ2-1; D gene uncertain. This CDR3 has 11 amino acids. V shed 0 bases and J shed 7 bases, with 2 bases lying between them. Germline V CDR1 and CDR2: SGHDT, YYEEEE. CDR3 region: CASSLGNEQFF. Here the CDR3 DNA reads TGTGCCAGCAGCTTGGGAAATGAGCAGTTCTTC.

J is TRBJ2-7 and V is TRBV11-2; D is ambiguous. Germline values: CDR1 SGHAT, CDR2 FQNNGV. This CDR3 spans 14 amino acids. The V end was cut by 5 bases, the J end by 2 bases, with 13 bases between. CDR3 protein: CASSPKTSTYEQYF. CDR3 nucleotides: TGTGCCAGCAGCCCTAAGACGTCTACCTACGAGCAGTACTTC.

In its sample, this clone was seen a few times. CDR3 bases: TGCGCCAGCAGCGCGGGGGGGGAGCAGTACTTC. Residues: CASSAGGEQYF. This chain joins TRBV4-1 and TRBJ2-7; TRBD2 aligns across 9 bases. J was trimmed by 7 bases and V by 5 bases; bases with no gene match: 0. This CDR3 region has 11 residues. The germline gives CDR1 MGHRA, CDR2 YSYEKL.

This clone was observed a few times. This chain connects TRBV11-2 to TRBJ2-3, with D maybe TRBD1 (5 bases). Germline CDR1 is SGHAT and CDR2 is FQNNGV. CDR3 length: 14 amino acids. Trimming removed 0 bases from V and 3 bases from J, with 7 bases in between. CDR3 bases: TGTGCCAGCAGCTTAGATTCAGGGACAGATACGCAGTATTTT. It translates to CASSLDSGTDTQYF.